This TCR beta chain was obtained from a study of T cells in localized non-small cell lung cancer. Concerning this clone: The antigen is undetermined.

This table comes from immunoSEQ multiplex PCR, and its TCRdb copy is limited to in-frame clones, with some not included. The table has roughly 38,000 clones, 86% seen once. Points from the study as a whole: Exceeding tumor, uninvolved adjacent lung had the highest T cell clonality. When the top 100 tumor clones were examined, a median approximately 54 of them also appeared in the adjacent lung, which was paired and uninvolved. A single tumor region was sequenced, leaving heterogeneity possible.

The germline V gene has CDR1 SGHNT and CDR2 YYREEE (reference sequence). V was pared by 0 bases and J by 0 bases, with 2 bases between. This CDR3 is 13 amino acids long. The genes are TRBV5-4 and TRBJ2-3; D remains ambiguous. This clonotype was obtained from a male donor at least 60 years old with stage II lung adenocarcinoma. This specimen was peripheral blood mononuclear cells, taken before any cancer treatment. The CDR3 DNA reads TGTGCCAGCAGCTTGGCCAGCACAGATACGCAGTATTTT. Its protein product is CASSLASTDTQYF.